This is a list of T cell receptor beta chains from one sample in a study of shared clonotypes between healthy human individuals. Profiling relied on immunoSEQ multiplex PCR, and the TCRdb table lists in-frame clones only, not all of them. The sample carries under 2.5 million clones, 85% to 95% recorded once. The sequencing input was naive CD4+ T cells from PBMCs. Source of these receptors: a man between 18 and 29 years old in good health. Some clones in this sample may be carry-over from other donors' samples. CDR3s include the opening cysteine and the closing phenylalanine or tryptophan. Fields, in order: V gene, J gene, CDR3 protein.

TRBV9	TRBJ2-1	CASSVGSPGVNEQFF
TRBV15	TRBJ2-1	CATSRPGLAENNEQFF
TRBV4-1	TRBJ2-1	CASSRLGLHNEQFF
TRBV6-4	TRBJ2-3	CASSDQGRDTQYF
TRBV2	TRBJ2-5	CASSAAFVKGPQETQYF
TRBV10-3	TRBJ2-7	CAISAPSWEQYF
TRBV28	TRBJ2-7	CASSSTSASYEQYF
TRBV7-8	TRBJ2-7	CASSSTRWEMRVYEQYF
TRBV11-3	TRBJ2-4	CASSSKDGNIQYF
TRBV6-5	TRBJ2-1	CASSQGSEQFF
TRBV5-1	TRBJ2-1	CASSLARGAGYNEQFF
TRBV7-2	TRBJ1-5	CASSPVGGTGGVQPQHF
TRBV5-6	TRBJ2-5	CASSLDQGVQETQYF
TRBV28	TRBJ1-5	CASSLVRQPQHF
TRBV7-8	TRBJ2-1	CASSLRPEGRSYNEQFF
TRBV27	TRBJ2-2	CASSLAPLNTGELFF
TRBV19	TRBJ2-1	CASSMDSYNEQFF
TRBV28	TRBJ1-5	CASSLQGQPQHF
TRBV28	TRBJ2-1	CASSTRRGLAGNEQFF
TRBV28	TRBJ1-5	CATLFRTGLSQPQHF
TRBV6-5	TRBJ1-3	CATGGVNSGNTIYF
TRBV7-6	TRBJ1-5	CASSMGQGSNQPQHF
TRBV11-2	TRBJ2-7	CASSLTRISYEQYF
TRBV5-1	TRBJ1-1	CASSLERVMNTEAFF
TRBV29-1	TRBJ1-2	CSASGTADPRRGYTF
TRBV11-2	TRBJ1-5	CASSLYSNQPQHF
TRBV28	TRBJ1-1	CASRISPDTEAFF
TRBV6-1	TRBJ2-7	CASTQMNEQYF
TRBV27	TRBJ2-5	CASSYHRDETQYF
TRBV14	TRBJ2-6	CASSPGTTIQGSGANVLTF
TRBV10-3	TRBJ1-5	CAARREPEEQPQHF
TRBV5-1	TRBJ2-3	CASSLLVTSESDTQYF
TRBV6-1	TRBJ1-3	CASSDSFTGNTIYF
TRBV2	TRBJ2-7	CASSAGPSLSYEQYF
TRBV5-1	TRBJ1-3	CASSLGPSGGNTIYF
TRBV7-3	TRBJ1-1	CASSLGGMNTEAFF
TRBV7-3	TRBJ2-1	CASSSRPSGMDEQFF
TRBV18	TRBJ2-1	CASSPADRRTEYNEQFF
TRBV6-1	TRBJ1-5	CASSENRSSQPQHF
TRBV2	TRBJ2-5	CASSLGTERRETQYF
TRBV5-4	TRBJ1-4	CASSSQVTGAEKLFF
TRBV5-8	TRBJ2-2	CASSLLKIINTGELFF
TRBV7-8	TRBJ2-5	CASSLIRLAGGETQYF
TRBV6-5	TRBJ2-3	CASSLGDSRDTQYF
TRBV19	TRBJ2-1	CASTLNNGEQFF
TRBV7-3	TRBJ2-3	CASSPRGGSGLTDTQYF
TRBV28	TRBJ2-7	CASYRGQTYEQYF
TRBV28	TRBJ2-3	CASSSPGPNTDTQYF
TRBV28	TRBJ2-7	CASSLPGRASYEQYF
TRBV5-4	TRBJ2-7	CASHRDRVDEQYF
TRBV14	TRBJ2-7	CASSPNGLAGSHEQYF
TRBV19	TRBJ2-2	CATSGPANTGELFF
TRBV7-6	TRBJ2-5	CASGSTGWERETQYF